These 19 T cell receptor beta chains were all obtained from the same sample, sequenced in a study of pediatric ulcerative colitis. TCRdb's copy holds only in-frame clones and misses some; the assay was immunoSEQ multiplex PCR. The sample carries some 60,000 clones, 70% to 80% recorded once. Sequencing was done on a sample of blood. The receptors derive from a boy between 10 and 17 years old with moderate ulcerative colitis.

CDR3 DNA: TGTGCCAGCAGCTTGCAGGGTAGCGGGAGCTACGAGCAGTACTTC. This sequence encodes CASSLQGSGSYEQYF. V and J are TRBV5-6 and TRBJ2-7, with 9 bases that match TRBD2. V shed 1 base, J shed 3 bases, and the junction held 5 bases outside the gene matches. CDR3 length equals 15 residues. Germline V CDR1 and CDR2: SGHDT, YYEEEE.

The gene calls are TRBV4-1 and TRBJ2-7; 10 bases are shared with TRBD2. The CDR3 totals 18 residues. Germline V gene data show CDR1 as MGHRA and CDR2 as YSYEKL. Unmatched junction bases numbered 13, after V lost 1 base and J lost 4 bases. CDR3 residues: CASSQVPSGRTSGYEQYF. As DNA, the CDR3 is TGCGCCAGCAGCCAAGTCCCTAGCGGGAGAACCTCGGGGTACGAGCAGTACTTC.

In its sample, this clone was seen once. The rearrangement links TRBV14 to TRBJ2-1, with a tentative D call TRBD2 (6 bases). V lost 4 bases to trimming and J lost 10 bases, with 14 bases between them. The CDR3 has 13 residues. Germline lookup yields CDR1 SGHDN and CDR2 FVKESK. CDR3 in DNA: TGTGCCAGCAGCCGAGGGACTTTAACCGAGCAGTTCTTC. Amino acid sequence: CASSRGTLTEQFF.

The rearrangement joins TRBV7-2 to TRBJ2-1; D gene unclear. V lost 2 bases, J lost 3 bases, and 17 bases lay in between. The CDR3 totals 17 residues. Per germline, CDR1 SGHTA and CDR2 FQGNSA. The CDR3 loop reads CASSLRNSLADYNEQFF. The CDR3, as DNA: TGTGCCAGCAGCTTACGAAACTCCTTAGCTGACTACAATGAGCAGTTCTTC.

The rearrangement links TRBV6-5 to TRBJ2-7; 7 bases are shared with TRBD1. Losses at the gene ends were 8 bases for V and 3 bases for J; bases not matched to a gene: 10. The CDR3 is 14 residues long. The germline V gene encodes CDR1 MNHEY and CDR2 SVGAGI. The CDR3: CASGRQGADYEQYF. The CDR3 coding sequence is TGTGCCAGCGGGCGACAGGGTGCGGACTACGAGCAGTACTTC.

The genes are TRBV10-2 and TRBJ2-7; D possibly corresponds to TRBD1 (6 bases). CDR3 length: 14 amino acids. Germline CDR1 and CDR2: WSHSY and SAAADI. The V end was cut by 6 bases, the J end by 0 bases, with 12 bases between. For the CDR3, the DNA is TGCGCCAGCAGAGTCACAGGGACCTCCTACGAGCAGTACTTC. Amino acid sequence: CASRVTGTSYEQYF.

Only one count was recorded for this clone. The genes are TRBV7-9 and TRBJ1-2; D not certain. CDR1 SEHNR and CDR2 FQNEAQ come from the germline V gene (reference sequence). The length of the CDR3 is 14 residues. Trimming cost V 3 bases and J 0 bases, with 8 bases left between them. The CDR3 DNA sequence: TGTGCCAGCAGCTTGGGCCGAGCTAACTATGGCTACACCTTC. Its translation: CASSLGRANYGYTF.

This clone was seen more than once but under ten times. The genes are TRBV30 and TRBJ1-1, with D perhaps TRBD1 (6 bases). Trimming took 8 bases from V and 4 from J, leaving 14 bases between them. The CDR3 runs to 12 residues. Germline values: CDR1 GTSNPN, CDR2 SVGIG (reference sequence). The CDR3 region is CARTGSGTEAFF. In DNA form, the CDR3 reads TGTGCCCGCACAGGGTCGGGCACTGAAGCTTTCTTT.

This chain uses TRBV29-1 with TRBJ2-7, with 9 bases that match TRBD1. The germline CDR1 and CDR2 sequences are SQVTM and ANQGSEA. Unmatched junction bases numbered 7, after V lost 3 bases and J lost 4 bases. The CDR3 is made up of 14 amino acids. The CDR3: CSVESPDRGYEQYF. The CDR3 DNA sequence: TGCAGCGTTGAGTCCCCGGACAGGGGTTACGAGCAGTACTTC.

CDR3 sequence reads: CASSLALTSYGYTF. The CDR3 nucleotides read TGCGCCAGCAGCTTGGCCCTGACAAGCTATGGCTACACCTTC. V is TRBV5-1 and J is TRBJ1-2; no definite D call. The CDR3 length is 14 residues. From germline, CDR1 is SGHRS and CDR2 YFSETQ. The V and J ends lost 0 bases and 4 bases respectively, with 10 bases between them.

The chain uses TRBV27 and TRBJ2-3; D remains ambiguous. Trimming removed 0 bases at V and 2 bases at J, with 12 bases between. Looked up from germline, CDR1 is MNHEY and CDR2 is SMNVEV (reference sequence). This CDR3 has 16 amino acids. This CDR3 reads CASSLSTLTITDTQYF. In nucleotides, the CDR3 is TGTGCCAGCAGTTTATCCACGCTGACAATCACAGATACGCAGTATTTT.

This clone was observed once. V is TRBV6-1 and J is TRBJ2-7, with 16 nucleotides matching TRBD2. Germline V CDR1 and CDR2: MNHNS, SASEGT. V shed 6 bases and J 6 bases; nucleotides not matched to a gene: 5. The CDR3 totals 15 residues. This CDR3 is CASRGTSGRVGEQYF. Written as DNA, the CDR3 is TGTGCCAGCAGGGGGACTAGCGGGAGGGTAGGCGAGCAGTACTTC.

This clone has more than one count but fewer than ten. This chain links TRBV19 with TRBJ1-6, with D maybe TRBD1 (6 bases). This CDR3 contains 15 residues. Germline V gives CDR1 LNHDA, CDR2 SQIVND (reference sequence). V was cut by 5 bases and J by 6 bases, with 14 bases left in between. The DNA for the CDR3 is TGTGCCAGTAGTGCAACAGGGCTTGGTAATTCACCCCTCCACTTT. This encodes CASSATGLGNSPLHF.

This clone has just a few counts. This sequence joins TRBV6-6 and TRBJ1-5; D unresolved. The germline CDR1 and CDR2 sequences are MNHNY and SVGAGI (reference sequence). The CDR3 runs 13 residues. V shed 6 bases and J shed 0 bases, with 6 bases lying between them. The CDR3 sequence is CASRSYSNQPQHF. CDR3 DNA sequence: TGTGCCAGCAGATCCTATAGCAATCAGCCCCAGCATTTT.

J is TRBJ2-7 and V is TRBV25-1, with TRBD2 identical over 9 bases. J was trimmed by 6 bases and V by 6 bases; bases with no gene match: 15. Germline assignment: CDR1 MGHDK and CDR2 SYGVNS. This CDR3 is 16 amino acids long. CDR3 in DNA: TGTGCCAGCAGCCCGCTGAGGACTAGCGTTCAGGTCGAGCAGTACTTC. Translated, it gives CASSPLRTSVQVEQYF.

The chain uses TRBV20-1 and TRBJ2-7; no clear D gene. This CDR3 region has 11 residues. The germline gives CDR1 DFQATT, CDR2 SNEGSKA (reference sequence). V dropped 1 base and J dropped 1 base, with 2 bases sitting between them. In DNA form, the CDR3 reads TGCAGTGCTAGAGTATCCTACGAGCAGTACTTC. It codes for CSARVSYEQYF.

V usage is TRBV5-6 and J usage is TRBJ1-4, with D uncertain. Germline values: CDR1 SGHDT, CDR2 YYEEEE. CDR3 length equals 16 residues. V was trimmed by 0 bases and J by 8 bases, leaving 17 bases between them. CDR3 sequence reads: CASSLAGLVFYEKLFF. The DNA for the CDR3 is TGTGCCAGCAGCTTGGCGGGCTTGGTATTTTACGAAAAACTGTTTTTT.

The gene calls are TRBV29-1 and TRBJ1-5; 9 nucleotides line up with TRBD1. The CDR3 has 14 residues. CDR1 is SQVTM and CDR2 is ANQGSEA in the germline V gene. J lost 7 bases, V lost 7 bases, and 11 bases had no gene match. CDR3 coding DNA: TGCAGCGCTAAAAACAGGGGGCCAGGACAGCCCCAGCATTTT. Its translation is CSAKNRGPGQPQHF.

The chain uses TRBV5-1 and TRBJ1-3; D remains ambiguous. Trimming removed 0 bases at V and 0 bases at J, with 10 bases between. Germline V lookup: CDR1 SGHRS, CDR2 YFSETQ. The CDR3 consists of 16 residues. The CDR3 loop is CASSLGGGNSGNTIYF. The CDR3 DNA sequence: TGCGCCAGCAGCTTGGGTGGCGGCAACTCTGGAAACACCATATATTTT.